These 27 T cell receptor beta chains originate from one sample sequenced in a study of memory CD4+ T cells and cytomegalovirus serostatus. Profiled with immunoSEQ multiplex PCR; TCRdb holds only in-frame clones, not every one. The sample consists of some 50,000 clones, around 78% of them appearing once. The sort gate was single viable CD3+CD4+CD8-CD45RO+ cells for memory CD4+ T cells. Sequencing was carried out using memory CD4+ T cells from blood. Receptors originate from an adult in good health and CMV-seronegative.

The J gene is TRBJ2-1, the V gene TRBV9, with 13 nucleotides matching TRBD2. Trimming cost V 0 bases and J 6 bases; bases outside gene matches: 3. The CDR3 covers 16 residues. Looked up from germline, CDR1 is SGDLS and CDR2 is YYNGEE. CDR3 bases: TGTGCCAGCAGCGTAGGCGGGACTAGCGGGATCAATGAGCAGTTCTTC. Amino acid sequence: CASSVGGTSGINEQFF.

This CDR3 is CASSLDRRASPEQFF. The DNA for the CDR3 is TGTGCCAGCAGCCTAGACAGGCGGGCCTCTCCCGAGCAGTTCTTC. This rearrangement joins TRBV7-9 to TRBJ2-1; D may be TRBD1 (6 bases). V lost 5 bases to trimming and J lost 10 bases, with 21 bases between them. Germline V gives CDR1 SEHNR, CDR2 FQNEAQ (reference sequence). The CDR3 has 15 residues.

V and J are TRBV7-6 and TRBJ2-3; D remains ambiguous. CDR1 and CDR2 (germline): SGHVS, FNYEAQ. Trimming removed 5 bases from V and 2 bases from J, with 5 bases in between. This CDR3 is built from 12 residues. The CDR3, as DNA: TGTGCCAGCAGCATACTCACAGATACGCAGTATTTT. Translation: CASSILTDTQYF.

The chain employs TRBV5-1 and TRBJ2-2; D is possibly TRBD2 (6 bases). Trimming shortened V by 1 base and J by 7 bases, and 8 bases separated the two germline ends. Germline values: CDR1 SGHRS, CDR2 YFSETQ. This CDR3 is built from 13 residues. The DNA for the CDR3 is TGCGCCAGCAGCTTGTTGGGAGGCGGGGAGCTGTTTTTT. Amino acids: CASSLLGGGELFF.

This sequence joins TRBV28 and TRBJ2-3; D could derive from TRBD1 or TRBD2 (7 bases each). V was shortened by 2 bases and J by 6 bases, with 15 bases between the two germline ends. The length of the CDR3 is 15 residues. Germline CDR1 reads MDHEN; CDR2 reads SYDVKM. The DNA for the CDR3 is TGTGCCAGCAGTTTAGTGGGAGGGGGCGTGGATACGCAGTATTTT. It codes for CASSLVGGGVDTQYF.

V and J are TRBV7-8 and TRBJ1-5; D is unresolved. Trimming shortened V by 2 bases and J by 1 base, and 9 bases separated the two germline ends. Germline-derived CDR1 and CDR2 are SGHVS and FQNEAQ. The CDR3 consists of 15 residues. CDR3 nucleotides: TGTGCCAGCAGCTTATATGACCGGAGCAATCAGCCCCAGCATTTT. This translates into CASSLYDRSNQPQHF.

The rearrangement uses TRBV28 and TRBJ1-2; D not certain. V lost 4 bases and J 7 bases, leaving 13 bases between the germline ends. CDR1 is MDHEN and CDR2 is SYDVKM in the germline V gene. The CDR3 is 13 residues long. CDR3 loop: CASSWVWEGGYTF. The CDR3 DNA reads TGTGCCAGCAGTTGGGTGTGGGAGGGTGGCTACACCTTC.

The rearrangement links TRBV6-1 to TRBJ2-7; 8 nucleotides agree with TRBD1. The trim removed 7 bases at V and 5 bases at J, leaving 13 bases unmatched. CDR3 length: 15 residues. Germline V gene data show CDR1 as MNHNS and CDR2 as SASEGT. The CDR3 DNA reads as TGTGCCAGCAACCCAACAGGGGGGACCACCGACGAGCAGTACTTC. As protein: CASNPTGGTTDEQYF.

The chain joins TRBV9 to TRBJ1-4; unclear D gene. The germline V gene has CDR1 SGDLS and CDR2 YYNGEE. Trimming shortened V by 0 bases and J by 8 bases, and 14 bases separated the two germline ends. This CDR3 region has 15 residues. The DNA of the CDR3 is TGTGCCAGCAGCGTAGTAGACGGTTTAGGAGAAAAACTGTTTTTT. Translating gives CASSVVDGLGEKLFF.

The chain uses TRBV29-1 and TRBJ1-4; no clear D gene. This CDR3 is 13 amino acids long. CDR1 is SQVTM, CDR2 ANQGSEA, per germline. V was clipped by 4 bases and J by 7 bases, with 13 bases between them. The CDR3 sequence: CSVVPPRGEKLFF. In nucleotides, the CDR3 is TGCAGCGTTGTTCCCCCTCGCGGTGAAAAACTGTTTTTT.

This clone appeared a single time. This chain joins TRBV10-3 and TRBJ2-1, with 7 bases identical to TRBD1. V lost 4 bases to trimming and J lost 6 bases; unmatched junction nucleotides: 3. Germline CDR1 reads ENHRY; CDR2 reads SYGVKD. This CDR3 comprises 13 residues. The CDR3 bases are TGTGCCATCAGTGGGGACAGCGGCAATGAGCAGTTCTTC. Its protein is CAISGDSGNEQFF.

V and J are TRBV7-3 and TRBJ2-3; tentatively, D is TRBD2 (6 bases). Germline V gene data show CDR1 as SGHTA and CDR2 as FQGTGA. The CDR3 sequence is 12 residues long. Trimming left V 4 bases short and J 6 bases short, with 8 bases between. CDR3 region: CASSSGGDTQYF. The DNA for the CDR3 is TGTGCCAGCAGCTCTGGGGGGGATACGCAGTATTTT.

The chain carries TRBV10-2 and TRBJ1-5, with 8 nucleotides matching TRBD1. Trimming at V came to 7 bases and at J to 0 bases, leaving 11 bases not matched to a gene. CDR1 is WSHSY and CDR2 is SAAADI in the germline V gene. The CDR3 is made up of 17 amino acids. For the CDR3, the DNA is TGCGCCAGCACCGCAGGTGGACAGGGCTATAGCAATCAGCCCCAGCATTTT. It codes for CASTAGGQGYSNQPQHF.

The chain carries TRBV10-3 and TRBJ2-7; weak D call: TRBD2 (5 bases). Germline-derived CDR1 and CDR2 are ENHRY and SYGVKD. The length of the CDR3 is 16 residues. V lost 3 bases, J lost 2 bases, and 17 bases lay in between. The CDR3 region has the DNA TGTGCCATCAGTGAAGGGCGGGCTACCGTGGCCTACGAGCAGTACTTC. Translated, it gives CAISEGRATVAYEQYF.

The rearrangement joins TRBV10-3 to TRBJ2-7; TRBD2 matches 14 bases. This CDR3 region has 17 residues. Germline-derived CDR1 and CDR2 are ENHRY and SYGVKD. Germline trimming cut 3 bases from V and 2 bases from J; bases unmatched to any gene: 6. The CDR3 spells CAISDSGLAGGAYEQYF. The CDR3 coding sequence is TGTGCCATCAGTGACTCCGGACTAGCGGGGGGTGCCTACGAGCAGTACTTC.

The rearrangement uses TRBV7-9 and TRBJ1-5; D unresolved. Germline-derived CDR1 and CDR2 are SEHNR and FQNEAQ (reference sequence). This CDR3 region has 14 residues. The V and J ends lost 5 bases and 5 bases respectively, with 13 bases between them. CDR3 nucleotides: TGTGCCAGCAGCGCCGGACGGTCCGATCAGCCCCAGCATTTT. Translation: CASSAGRSDQPQHF.

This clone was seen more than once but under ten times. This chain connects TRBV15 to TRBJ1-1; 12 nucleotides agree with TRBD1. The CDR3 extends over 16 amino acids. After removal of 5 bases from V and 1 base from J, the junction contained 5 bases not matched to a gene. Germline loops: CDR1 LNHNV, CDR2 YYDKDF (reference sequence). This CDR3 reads CATSGRDRGQNTEAFF. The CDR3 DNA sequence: TGTGCCACCAGCGGCCGGGACAGGGGGCAGAACACTGAAGCTTTCTTT.

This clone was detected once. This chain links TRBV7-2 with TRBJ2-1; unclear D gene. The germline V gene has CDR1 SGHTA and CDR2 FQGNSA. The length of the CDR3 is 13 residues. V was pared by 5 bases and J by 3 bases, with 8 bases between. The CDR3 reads CASSPTYYNEQFF. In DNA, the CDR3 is TGTGCCAGCAGCCCAACCTACTACAATGAGCAGTTCTTC.

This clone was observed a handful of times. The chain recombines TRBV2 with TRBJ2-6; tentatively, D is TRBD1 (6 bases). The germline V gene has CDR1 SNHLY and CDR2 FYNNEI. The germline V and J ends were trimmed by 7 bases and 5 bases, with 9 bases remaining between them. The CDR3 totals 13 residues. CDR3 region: CASTRDRANVLTF. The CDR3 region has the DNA TGTGCCAGCACCCGGGACAGGGCCAACGTCCTGACTTTC.

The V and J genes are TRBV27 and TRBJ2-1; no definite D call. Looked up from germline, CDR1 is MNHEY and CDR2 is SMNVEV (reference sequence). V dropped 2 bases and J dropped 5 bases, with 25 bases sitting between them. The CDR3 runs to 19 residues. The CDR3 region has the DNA TGTGCCAGCAGTTTAGGTTTGCCAGTGGCCCTTTTTCGAGACAATGAGCAGTTCTTC. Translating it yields CASSLGLPVALFRDNEQFF.

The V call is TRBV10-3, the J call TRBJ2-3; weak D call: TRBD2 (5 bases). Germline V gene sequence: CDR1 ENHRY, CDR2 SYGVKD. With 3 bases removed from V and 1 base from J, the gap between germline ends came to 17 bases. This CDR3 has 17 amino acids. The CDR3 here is CAISEVLVGVGTDTQYF. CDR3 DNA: TGTGCCATCAGTGAAGTTTTAGTCGGGGTCGGCACAGATACGCAGTATTTT.

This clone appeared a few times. Here the CDR3 DNA reads TGTGCCAGCAGTTTAATGGCCAGAAGGCAAAGAGGCTACACCTTC. It codes for CASSLMARRQRGYTF. The chain uses TRBV28 and TRBJ1-2; D unclear. There are 15 residues in the CDR3. Trimming left V 2 bases short and J 8 bases short, with 18 bases between. Germline V gene lookup returns CDR1 MDHEN and CDR2 SYDVKM.

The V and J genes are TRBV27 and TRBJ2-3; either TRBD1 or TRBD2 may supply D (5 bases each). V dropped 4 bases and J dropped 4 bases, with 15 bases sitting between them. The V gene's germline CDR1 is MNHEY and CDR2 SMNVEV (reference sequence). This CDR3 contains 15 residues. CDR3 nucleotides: TGTGCCAGCAGTTCGGGACCCCGGAGGTCAGATACGCAGTATTTT. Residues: CASSSGPRRSDTQYF.

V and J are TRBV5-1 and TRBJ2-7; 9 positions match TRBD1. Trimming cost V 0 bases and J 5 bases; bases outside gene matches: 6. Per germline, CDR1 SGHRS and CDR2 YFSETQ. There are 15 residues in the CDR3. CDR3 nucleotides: TGCGCCAGCAGCTTGGAGGGGACAGGGCAGGACGAGCAGTACTTC. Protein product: CASSLEGTGQDEQYF.

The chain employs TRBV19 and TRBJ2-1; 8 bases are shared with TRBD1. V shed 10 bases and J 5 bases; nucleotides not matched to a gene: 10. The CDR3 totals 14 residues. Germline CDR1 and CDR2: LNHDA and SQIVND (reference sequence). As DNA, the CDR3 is TGTGCCACCGCAAGGGAGACAGGGGACAATGAGCAGTTCTTC. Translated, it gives CATARETGDNEQFF.

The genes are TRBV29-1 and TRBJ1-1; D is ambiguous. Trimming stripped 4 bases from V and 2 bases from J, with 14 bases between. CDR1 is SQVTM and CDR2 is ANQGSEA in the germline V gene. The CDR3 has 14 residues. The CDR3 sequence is CSVAFLGTNTEAFF. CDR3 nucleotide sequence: TGCAGCGTTGCATTTCTGGGTACTAACACTGAAGCTTTCTTT.

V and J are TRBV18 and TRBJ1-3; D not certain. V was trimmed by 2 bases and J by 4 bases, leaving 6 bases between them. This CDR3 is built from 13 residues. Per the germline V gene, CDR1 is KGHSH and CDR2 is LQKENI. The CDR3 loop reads CASSPANGNTIYF. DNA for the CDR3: TGTGCCAGCTCACCAGCGAACGGAAACACCATATATTTT.